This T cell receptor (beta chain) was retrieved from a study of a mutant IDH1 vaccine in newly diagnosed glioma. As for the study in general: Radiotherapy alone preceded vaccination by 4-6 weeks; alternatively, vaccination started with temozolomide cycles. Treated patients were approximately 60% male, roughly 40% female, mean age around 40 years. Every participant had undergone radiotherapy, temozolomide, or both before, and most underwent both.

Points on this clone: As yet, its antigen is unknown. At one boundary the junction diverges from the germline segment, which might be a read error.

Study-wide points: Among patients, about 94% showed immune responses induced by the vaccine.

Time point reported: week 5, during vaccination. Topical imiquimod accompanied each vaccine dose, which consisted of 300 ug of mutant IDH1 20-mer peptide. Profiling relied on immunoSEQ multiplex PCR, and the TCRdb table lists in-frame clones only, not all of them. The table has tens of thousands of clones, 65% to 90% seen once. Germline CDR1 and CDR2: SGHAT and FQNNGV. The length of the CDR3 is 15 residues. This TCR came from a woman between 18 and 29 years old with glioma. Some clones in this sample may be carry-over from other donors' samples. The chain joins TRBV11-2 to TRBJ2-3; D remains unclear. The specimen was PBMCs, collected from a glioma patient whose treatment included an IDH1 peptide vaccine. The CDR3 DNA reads TGCGCCAGCAGCGCCAGCCGGACCAGCACAGATACGCAGTATTTT. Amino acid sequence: CASSASRTSTDTQYF.